This T cell receptor (beta chain) was recovered during a study of identical twins. Points from the study as a whole: Fewer insertions were carried by abundant cord blood beta clonotypes, but none was seen in memory repertoires.

TCRdb reprocessed the 5' RACE reads with MiXCR, giving one entry per CDR3 protein. The sample lists under 300,000 distinct CDR3 sequences, 9.5% to 15% occurring once. The length of the CDR3 is 14 residues. V lost 4 bases and J lost 8; bases outside the gene matches: 5. Germline CDR1 reads SGDLS; CDR2 reads YYNGEE. This clonotype occurred a few times. No antigen is known for it. The data also belong to a second study, concerning yellow fever vaccine responses in identical twins.

This TCR was recovered from a woman aged 18-29 years in good health. The source material was memory (CD45RO+) T cells sorted from blood. This chain uses TRBV9 with TRBJ1-6; 8 nucleotides agree with TRBD1. CDR3 residues: CASSSGGFDSPLHF. Written as DNA, the CDR3 is TGTGCCAGCAGCTCAGGGGGCTTCGATTCACCCCTCCACTTT.